This TCR beta chain was recovered during a study of blood T cells in healthy people across ages. A J-beta primer mix and a sample-barcoded 5' primer were used in a second PCR of roughly 6 to 11 cycles. One entry per CDR3 protein results from TCRdb running MiXCR on the 5' RACE reads. Among 920,000 or so distinct CDR3 sequences listed, 40% to 50% were seen once. The table lists this clonotype with a few counts. No antigen is known for it. Trimming pared 7 bases from V and 0 bases from J, leaving 12 bases between. The CDR3 sequence is 13 residues long. The germline V gene encodes CDR1 SQVTM and CDR2 ANQGSEA. The total RNA that was extracted per sample amounted to at least 6 micrograms. Study results and limitations: A strong correlation between TCR beta diversity and naive T cell percentage was seen.

The rearrangement links TRBV29-1 to TRBJ1-2; possible D gene TRBD1, 5 bases. Sequencing was carried out using blood. The sequence was collected from a woman aged 60-75 years in good health. Written as DNA, the CDR3 is TGCAGCGGGGGGGAGGCCTCTAACTATGGCTACACCTTC. Its protein is CSGGEASNYGYTF.